This T cell receptor (beta chain) was captured in a study of response to subunit inactivated influenza vaccine. Study outcomes and limitations: T cells newly recruited by each seasonal influenza vaccination are few, the authors suggested.

Each CDR3 protein gets one entry after TCRdb re-called the RT-PCR reads with MiXCR. The sample has fewer than 350,000 distinct CDR3 sequences; around a fifth are singletons. To note about this clonotype: Its specificity is not known.

Germline V gene data show CDR1 as SEHNR and CDR2 as FQNEAQ (reference sequence). J was trimmed by 5 bases and V by 5 bases; bases with no gene match: 1. This CDR3 is built from 12 residues. Here the sequenced sample was PBMCs from blood, taken about 20 months after vaccination. The rearrangement links TRBV7-9 to TRBJ1-1, with 8 bases identical to TRBD1. The receptor was derived from a man between 50 and 69 years old who received an inactivated influenza vaccine. CDR3 nucleotides: TGTGCCAGCAGCCAGGGGGCTACTGAAGCTTTCTTT. This codes for CASSQGATEAFF.